The rows below give T cell receptor beta chains drawn from one sample of a study of blood T cell repertoires in COVID-19. Sequencing used immunoSEQ multiplex PCR; TCRdb keeps in-frame clones, though not all of them. The sample records about 14,000 clones, 60% to 75% being singletons. Sample: peripheral blood. These receptors were taken from a man between 65 and 79 years old with acute or convalescent COVID-19. Both conserved end residues are part of each CDR3. D genes are given only for firm matches. Not every row has a clone size; where given, it reads once, few, many or a size class.

d_call	j_call	v_call	clone_size	cdr3_aa	cdr3_nt
NA	TRBJ1-1	TRBV28	NA	CATLQGYTEAFF	TGTGCCACTCTTCAGGGGTACACTGAAGCTTTCTTT
NA	TRBJ1-5	TRBV6-2/TRBV6-3	NA	CASSRTASLSNQPQHF	TGTGCCAGCAGTAGGACAGCATCTCTTAGCAATCAGCCCCAGCATTTT
NA	TRBJ2-7	TRBV28	once	CASSFGASEQYF	TGTGCCAGCAGTTTCGGAGCGAGCGAGCAGTACTTC
NA	TRBJ2-3	TRBV5-1	NA	CASSLGLSGVTDTQYF	TGCGCCAGCAGCTTGGGATTATCGGGAGTGACAGATACGCAGTATTTT
NA	TRBJ1-3	TRBV6-5	NA	CASRRGQGNTIYF	TGTGCCAGCAGGCGGGGGCAAGGAAACACCATATATTTT
NA	TRBJ1-2	TRBV6-2/TRBV6-3	NA	CASSLAGGSNYGYTF	TGTGCCAGCAGCCTAGCTGGGGGCTCGAACTATGGCTACACCTTC
TRBD2	TRBJ2-1	TRBV29-1	NA	CSVGKREGFGEQFF	TGCAGCGTTGGAAAGCGGGAGGGCTTCGGTGAGCAGTTCTTC
NA	TRBJ1-1	TRBV28	NA	CASNTGTVNTEAFF	TGTGCCAGCAATACCGGGACTGTGAACACTGAAGCTTTCTTT
TRBD1	TRBJ2-2	TRBV7-2	NA	CASSTRGQGSRELFF	TGTGCCAGCAGCACCAGGGGACAGGGGTCCCGGGAGCTGTTTTTT
NA	TRBJ1-2	TRBV27	NA	CASKAPANYGYTF	TGTGCCAGCAAAGCTCCTGCTAACTATGGCTACACCTTC
NA	TRBJ1-1	TRBV6-5	NA	CASSTGLAAFF	TGTGCCAGCAGCACGGGACTGGCGGCTTTCTTT
TRBD1	TRBJ1-6	TRBV19	NA	CASSSPDRGKNSPLHF	TGTGCCAGTAGTTCACCGGACAGGGGGAAAAATTCACCCCTCCACTTT
TRBD1	TRBJ2-7	TRBV6-2/TRBV6-3	NA	CASSLSGGQAYEQYF	TGTGCCAGCAGTCTCTCAGGGGGACAGGCATACGAGCAGTACTTC
TRBD2	TRBJ2-3	TRBV5-1	NA	CASRSLAGGQITDTQYF	TGCGCCAGCAGATCCCTAGCGGGAGGGCAAATAACAGATACGCAGTATTTT
NA	TRBJ2-7	TRBV7-2	NA	CASSHTGEQYF	TGTGCCAGCAGTCACACGGGGGAGCAGTACTTC
TRBD2	TRBJ2-1	TRBV28	NA	CASSSPGLDSQFF	TGTGCCAGCAGTTCACCGGGACTAGACTCGCAGTTCTTC
NA	TRBJ1-1	TRBV6-2/TRBV6-3	NA	CASSIRESGTEAFF	TGTGCCAGCAGTATTAGGGAGAGTGGCACTGAAGCTTTCTTT
TRBD1	TRBJ1-2	TRBV27	once	CASSLRGDREYTYGYTF	TGTGCCAGCAGTCTTAGGGGAGACAGGGAATATACTTATGGCTACACCTTC
NA	TRBJ1-1	TRBV18	NA	CASSRVRNTEAFF	TGTGCCAGCTCTCGCGTGAGGAACACTGAAGCTTTCTTT
NA	TRBJ1-1	TRBV19	few	CASSMTGGRTEAFF	TGTGCCAGTAGTATGACGGGAGGAAGGACTGAAGCTTTCTTT
TRBD1	TRBJ1-1	TRBV7-2	NA	CASSQDRGAGTEAFF	TGTGCCAGCAGCCAGGACAGGGGGGCGGGCACTGAAGCTTTCTTT
TRBD2	TRBJ2-7	TRBV7-2	NA	CASSSRTSGEQYF	TGTGCCAGCAGCTCAAGGACTAGTGGCGAGCAGTACTTC
TRBD1	TRBJ2-1	TRBV18	NA	CASSDGQADEQFF	TGTGCCAGCTCCGACGGACAGGCCGATGAGCAGTTCTTC
TRBD2	TRBJ2-7	TRBV10-3	few	CAISSGRAYEQYF	TGTGCCATCAGTAGCGGGAGGGCCTACGAGCAGTACTTC
NA	TRBJ1-1	TRBV20-1	NA	CSASRARDTEAFF	TGCAGTGCTAGTAGGGCCAGGGACACTGAAGCTTTCTTT
NA	TRBJ1-1	TRBV19	NA	CASSLGNTEAFF	TGTGCCAGTAGTCTCGGGAACACTGAAGCTTTCTTT
NA	TRBJ1-1	TRBV6-9	few	CASSLNRSTEAFF	TGTGCCAGCAGTTTAAACCGGAGCACTGAAGCTTTCTTT
NA	TRBJ1-1	TRBV19	NA	CASSIGQPNTEAFF	TGTGCCAGTAGTATAGGACAGCCTAACACTGAAGCTTTCTTT
TRBD2	TRBJ2-1	TRBV19	NA	CASDVSGGKGNEQFF	TGTGCCAGCGACGTTAGCGGGGGGAAGGGCAATGAGCAGTTCTTC
NA	TRBJ2-3	TRBV9	once	CASTGGRSTDTQYF	TGTGCCAGCACCGGAGGGAGGTCGACAGATACGCAGTATTTT
NA	TRBJ1-5	TRBV3-1/TRBV3-2	NA	CASSQEAGRNQPQHF	TGTGCCAGCAGCCAAGAGGCAGGCAGAAATCAGCCCCAGCATTTT
TRBD2	TRBJ2-7	TRBV5-1	few	CASSSGTSGRVSYEQYF	TGCGCCAGCAGCTCCGGGACTAGCGGGAGAGTCTCCTACGAGCAGTACTTC
NA	TRBJ2-3	TRBV4-1	once	CASSQGAGTDTQYF	TGCGCCAGCAGCCAGGGGGCGGGCACAGATACGCAGTATTTT
TRBD2	TRBJ2-7	TRBV5-1	NA	CASSLGGLADSYEQYF	TGCGCCAGCAGCTTGGGGGGACTAGCGGACTCCTACGAGCAGTACTTC
NA	TRBJ1-1	TRBV15	few	CATSREGWRAFF	TGTGCCACCAGCAGGGAGGGGTGGAGAGCTTTCTTT
TRBD2	TRBJ2-1	TRBV7-2	NA	CASSSTVGGGSYNEQFF	TGTGCCAGCAGCTCTACCGTCGGCGGGGGCTCCTACAATGAGCAGTTCTTC
NA	TRBJ2-7	TRBV29-1	once	CSVASPGWGKEQYF	TGCAGCGTTGCGTCGCCAGGGTGGGGTAAAGAGCAGTACTTC
NA	TRBJ2-7	TRBV3-1/TRBV3-2	NA	CASRGWGDEQYF	TGTGCCAGCAGGGGATGGGGGGACGAGCAGTACTTC
TRBD2	TRBJ2-1	TRBV4-2	once	CASSPTSGRFSEQFF	TGTGCCAGCAGCCCGACTAGCGGGAGATTTAGTGAGCAGTTCTTC
TRBD1	TRBJ1-4	TRBV7-2	few	CASSGQGRLNEKLFF	TGTGCCAGCAGCGGACAGGGGCGACTTAATGAAAAACTGTTTTTT
TRBD2	TRBJ2-2	TRBV13	NA	CASSPIGLAGLTGELFF	TGTGCCAGCAGCCCCATCGGACTAGCGGGGCTCACCGGGGAGCTGTTTTTT
TRBD1	TRBJ1-1	TRBV25-1	NA	CASSESGGFEAFF	TGTGCCAGCAGTGAATCAGGGGGCTTTGAAGCTTTCTTT
NA	TRBJ1-2	TRBV30	once	CAWSVPGANYGYTF	TGTGCCTGGAGTGTGCCAGGGGCTAACTATGGCTACACCTTC
TRBD2	TRBJ2-7	TRBV6-2/TRBV6-3	NA	CASSPPSGKAYEQYF	TGTGCCAGCAGTCCCCCGAGCGGGAAGGCCTACGAGCAGTACTTC
TRBD2	TRBJ2-3	TRBV7-8	NA	CASSLVAGGPDTQYF	TGTGCCAGCAGCTTAGTAGCGGGGGGGCCAGATACGCAGTATTTT
NA	TRBJ2-7	TRBV2	NA	CASTGWEYEQYF	TGTGCCAGCACTGGGTGGGAGTACGAGCAGTACTTC